This entry lists 3 T cell receptor beta chains sequenced from one sample in a study of cytotoxic CD8 clonotypes in ibrutinib-treated CLL (dated by TCRdb to the early 2020s). The sample's time point label, decoded: 20 to 30 months on ibrutinib. Libraries came from the immunoSEQ multiplex PCR assay. TCRdb provides this immuneACCESS table in a form limited to in-frame rearrangements. Some clones are lacking; in checked studies, under half of them reflect an unresolved V gene, and why the rest are absent is not known. Recorded for this sample are around 130,000 clones; about 85% of them occurred a single time. The top ten clones comprise 2.5% to 3.5% of the sample. Sequencing used PBMCs, obtained after 24 months of ibrutinib treatment. Receptor source: a human donor with chronic lymphocytic leukemia.

The chain joins TRBV29-1 to TRBJ1-1; no firm D call. This CDR3 is built from 13 residues. The germline V and J ends were trimmed by 4 bases and 4 bases, with 13 bases remaining between them. Looked up from germline, CDR1 is SQVTM and CDR2 is ANQGSEA. CDR3 DNA sequence: TGCAGCGTTGGCCTTGATCCGGGCACTGAAGCTTTCTTT. Translated, it gives CSVGLDPGTEAFF.

This sequence joins TRBV10-1 and TRBJ2-1; a weak D match, TRBD1 (5 bases). CDR3 length equals 13 residues. The V and J ends lost 0 bases and 10 bases respectively, with 10 bases between them. Per the germline V gene, CDR1 is WNHNN and CDR2 is SYGVQD (reference sequence). This CDR3 is CASSESRQGEQFF. The DNA for the CDR3 is TGCGCCAGCAGTGAGTCCAGGCAGGGAGAGCAGTTCTTC.

The rearrangement links TRBV28 to TRBJ1-1, with TRBD1 identical over 8 bases. With 7 bases clipped from V and 3 bases from J, the junction kept 7 bases outside the gene matches. CDR3 length: 14 residues. CDR1 and CDR2 (germline): MDHEN, SYDVKM. This CDR3 reads CASTLDREDTEAFF. CDR3 in DNA: TGTGCCAGCACCTTGGACAGGGAGGACACTGAAGCTTTCTTT.